These 24 T cell receptor beta chains were all obtained from the same sample, sequenced in a study of T cells after yellow fever vaccination (dated by TCRdb to the late 2010s). The sample's treatment or condition, from its label and the paper: live attenuated yellow fever vaccine strain. Library generation was performed with 5' RACE. These reads were obtained on an Illumina HiSeq 2500. Through fastp at Q25 and MiXCR, TCRdb rebuilt clones from the public reads, retaining in-frame beta chains. CDR3 protein duplicates are merged, each entry listing the most common genes and DNA. The sample table records under 300,000 distinct CDR3 sequences; less than 8.5% of these occur just once. The biggest ten clones account for about 0.85% of the sample. Material: CD4+ T cells sorted from PBMCs, obtained 15 days after the yellow fever booster vaccination. The receptors stem from a man aged 30 to 45 who received the YFV17D yellow fever vaccine.

The CDR3 reads CASSSDPPKFYGSYEQYF. The CDR3 coding sequence is TGTGCCAGCAGCTCAGACCCCCCTAAGTTTTACGGGTCCTACGAGCAGTACTTC. This chain uses TRBV7-8 with TRBJ2-7; D uncertain. Germline V gives CDR1 SGHVS, CDR2 FQNEAQ. The CDR3 totals 18 residues. Trimming removed 4 bases from V and 1 base from J, with 23 bases in between.

This chain connects TRBV7-8 to TRBJ1-5, with D maybe TRBD1 (6 bases). Per the germline V gene, CDR1 is SGHVS and CDR2 is FQNEAQ. V shed 6 bases and J shed 0 bases, with 12 bases lying between them. The length of the CDR3 is 15 residues. DNA of the CDR3: TGTGCCAGCAGTGCGGGGGCCAATAGCAATCAGCCCCAGCATTTT. This gives the protein CASSAGANSNQPQHF.

This clonotype has at least ten counts. This chain connects TRBV28 to TRBJ2-7; no clear D gene. Germline V gene sequence: CDR1 MDHEN, CDR2 SYDVKM. V lost 5 bases, J lost 3 bases, and 17 bases lay in between. The CDR3 sequence is 15 residues long. The CDR3 nucleotides read TGTGCCAGCAGTCGGACCTCCCTGGGAAGCTACGAGCAGTACTTC. This translates into CASSRTSLGSYEQYF.

The sample holds a few counts of this clonotype. This chain connects TRBV7-3 to TRBJ1-2; TRBD1 is a possible D gene (6 bases). V lost 5 bases and J 1 base, leaving 20 bases between the germline ends. Germline CDR1 is SGHTA and CDR2 is FQGTGA. The CDR3 runs 17 residues. This chain's CDR3 is CASSQKGHKDFNYGYTF. CDR3 coding DNA: TGTGCCAGCAGCCAAAAGGGACACAAGGACTTTAACTATGGCTACACCTTC.

This rearrangement joins TRBV30 to TRBJ1-1, with D unclear. Trimming cost V 1 base and J 1 base, with 7 bases left between them. The length of the CDR3 is 13 residues. Germline values: CDR1 GTSNPN, CDR2 SVGIG (reference sequence). The CDR3 bases are TGTGCCTGGAGTGGGACGGGGAACACTGAAGCTTTCTTT. This encodes CAWSGTGNTEAFF.

V gene TRBV6-1 combines with J gene TRBJ2-1; D gene uncertain. Germline CDR1 and CDR2: MNHNS and SASEGT. The ends were cut back, 10 bases at V and 0 bases at J, with 16 bases in the middle. CDR3 length: 15 amino acids. CDR3 bases: TGTGCCACCAGACGGAGCCCGGACTCCTACAATGAGCAGTTCTTC. Encoded protein: CATRRSPDSYNEQFF.

The table lists this clonotype with many counts. The rearrangement uses TRBV28 and TRBJ2-7; 7 bases are shared with TRBD2. Germline V gene lookup returns CDR1 MDHEN and CDR2 SYDVKM. V lost 8 bases, J lost 4 bases, and 5 bases stayed unmatched. CDR3 length: 12 residues. DNA for the CDR3: TGTGCCAGCGGGGGGGGTTTGTACGAGCAGTACTTC. Amino acid sequence: CASGGGLYEQYF. The full variable domain, rest sourced from reference TRBV28 and TRBJ2-7, is DVKVTQSSRYLVKRTGEKVFLECVQDMDHENMFWYRQDPGLGLRLIYFSYDVKMKEKGDIPEGYSVSREKKERFSLILESASTNQTSMYLCASGGGLYEQYFGPGTRLTVT.

Only a few counts were recorded for this clonotype. The V call is TRBV7-6, the J call TRBJ2-7, with D possibly being TRBD1 or TRBD2 (5 bases each). Germline V gene lookup returns CDR1 SGHVS and CDR2 FNYEAQ. CDR3 size: 14 residues. Trimming cost V 3 bases and J 6 bases, with 15 bases left between them. CDR3 DNA: TGTGCCAGCAGCTTTTATCCCAACGGGGCCGAGCAGTACTTC. The encoded protein is CASSFYPNGAEQYF.

This sequence joins TRBV7-9 and TRBJ1-1; 7 nucleotides match TRBD1. The CDR3 is 14 residues long. Germline CDR1 is SEHNR and CDR2 is FQNEAQ (reference sequence). V was clipped by 7 bases and J by 5 bases; unmatched bases: 10. CDR3 sequence: CASTPSGGKTEAFF. The DNA of the CDR3 is TGTGCCAGCACCCCTTCAGGGGGGAAGACTGAAGCTTTCTTT.

This chain links TRBV11-2 with TRBJ2-3; 9 nucleotides align to TRBD2. Germline CDR1 reads SGHAT; CDR2 reads FQNNGV. This CDR3 is built from 17 residues. Germline trimming cut 1 base from V and 2 bases from J; bases unmatched to any gene: 7. CDR3 nucleotides: TGTGCCAGCAGCTTAGGAGACCTAGCGGGAACCACAGATACGCAGTATTTT. Translation: CASSLGDLAGTTDTQYF.

The rearrangement joins TRBV20-1 to TRBJ2-3, with 9 nucleotides matching TRBD2. V was pared by 5 bases and J by 4 bases, with 7 bases of the junction left unmatched. CDR3 size: 14 residues. Germline CDR1 is DFQATT and CDR2 is SNEGSKA (reference sequence). CDR3 coding DNA: TGCAGTGCTCCGGGACTAGCAGGCCCAGATACGCAGTATTTT. This sequence encodes CSAPGLAGPDTQYF.

This clonotype was recorded a few times. This chain links TRBV28 with TRBJ2-3, with D unclear. Germline-derived CDR1 and CDR2 are MDHEN and SYDVKM. Trimming pared 6 bases from V and 0 bases from J, leaving 13 bases between. This CDR3 has 15 residues. CDR3 bases: TGTGCCAGCAGCTCTTCTTTTCCTAGCACAGATACGCAGTATTTT. Translated: CASSSSFPSTDTQYF.

This clonotype appeared many times. The chain links TRBV27 to TRBJ1-4; D is undetermined. Trimming pared 4 bases from V and 8 bases from J, leaving 17 bases between. The CDR3 runs to 15 residues. The germline V gene has CDR1 MNHEY and CDR2 SMNVEV (reference sequence). CDR3 loop: CASSSPESGYEKLFF. The CDR3 DNA is TGTGCCAGCAGTTCCCCTGAGTCGGGTTACGAAAAACTGTTTTTT.

This chain joins TRBV6-1 and TRBJ2-6; 7 nucleotides agree with TRBD1. Germline trimming cut 6 bases from V and 2 bases from J; bases unmatched to any gene: 4. Looked up from germline, CDR1 is MNHNS and CDR2 is SASEGT. There are 15 residues in the CDR3. The CDR3 coding sequence is TGTGCCAGCAGCCGGGACAGCCCTGGGGCCAACGTCCTGACTTTC. This encodes CASSRDSPGANVLTF.

A remark on this clonotype: The junction departs from the called germline gene at one end, perhaps through a read error. The chain has TRBV7-2 and TRBJ2-2, with 10 bases aligning to TRBD2. This CDR3 region has 15 residues. CDR1 and CDR2 from the germline V gene are SGHTA and FQGNSA. This CDR3 is CASGLASGRRGELFF. As DNA, the CDR3 is TGTGCCAGCGGCTTAGCTAGCGGGAGACGGGGGGAGCTGTTTTTT.

This clonotype was counted many times. The CDR3 bases are TGTGCCAGCAGTCCTTGGGGGCCATACGAGCAGTACTTC. It translates to CASSPWGPYEQYF. The chain links TRBV27 to TRBJ2-7, with a weak D call TRBD1 (6 bases). CDR3 size: 13 residues. Trimming removed 5 bases at V and 4 bases at J, with 12 bases between. From germline, CDR1 is MNHEY and CDR2 SMNVEV (reference sequence).

This chain connects TRBV20-1 to TRBJ2-3; 8 nucleotides align to TRBD1. Germline values: CDR1 DFQATT, CDR2 SNEGSKA (reference sequence). J gave up 2 bases and V 7 bases, and 8 bases lay outside the gene matches. There are 14 residues in the CDR3. The CDR3 is CSGGTGGPTDTQYF. CDR3 sequence (DNA): TGCAGTGGAGGGACAGGCGGCCCCACAGATACGCAGTATTTT.

Only a few counts were recorded for this clonotype. The chain has TRBV7-2 and TRBJ2-6; D is unresolved. V was clipped by 5 bases and J by 3 bases, with 5 bases between them. The CDR3 runs to 13 residues. Germline V CDR1 and CDR2: SGHTA, FQGNSA. The CDR3 DNA reads as TGTGCCAGCAGCACCGTTGGGGCCAACGTCCTGACTTTC. The encoded protein is CASSTVGANVLTF.

This clonotype has just a few counts. This chain joins TRBV15 and TRBJ2-2, with TRBD1 matching over 7 bases. V was pared by 5 bases and J by 6 bases, with 12 bases of the junction left unmatched. Germline V gene sequence: CDR1 LNHNV, CDR2 YYDKDF (reference sequence). This CDR3 spans 16 amino acids. The CDR3 loop reads CATSGPGGTDPGELFF. DNA for the CDR3: TGTGCCACCAGCGGACCCGGTGGGACAGATCCCGGGGAGCTGTTTTTT.

This clonotype was seen many times. The chain couples TRBV10-3 to TRBJ2-2; possibly TRBD2 for D (5 bases). V lost 3 bases and J lost 4, with 15 bases in between. Germline loops: CDR1 ENHRY, CDR2 SYGVKD. CDR3 size: 16 residues. CDR3: CAISDSSARGTGELFF. The CDR3 region has the DNA TGTGCCATCAGTGATAGTTCTGCACGGGGCACCGGGGAGCTGTTTTTT.

The chain recombines TRBV30 with TRBJ2-7; 7 bases line up with TRBD2. The CDR3 is 13 amino acids. With V trimmed by 0 bases and J by 7 bases, 6 bases remained unmatched. The germline gives CDR1 GTSNPN, CDR2 SVGIG (reference sequence). For the CDR3, the DNA is TGTGCCTGGAGTGTTGGCACCGGGAGGGAGCAGTACTTC. Translating gives CAWSVGTGREQYF.

The chain combines TRBV7-2 with TRBJ2-7; 14 positions match TRBD2. Trimming at V came to 6 bases and at J to 3 bases, leaving 7 bases not matched to a gene. Germline values: CDR1 SGHTA, CDR2 FQGNSA. This CDR3 comprises 16 residues. In DNA, the CDR3 is TGTGCCAGCAGAAACGGGACTAGCGGGAGAGGCTACGAGCAGTACTTC. It yields the protein CASRNGTSGRGYEQYF.

In its sample, this clonotype was seen many times. The chain couples TRBV6-1 to TRBJ2-5, with 13 nucleotides matching TRBD2. After removal of 4 bases from V and 2 bases from J, the junction contained 7 bases not matched to a gene. Germline V CDR1 and CDR2: MNHNS, SASEGT. This CDR3 has 17 residues. CDR3 coding DNA: TGTGCCAGCAGTGGGACTAGCGGGAGTCCCCTACAAGAGACCCAGTACTTC. Its protein product is CASSGTSGSPLQETQYF.

This clonotype was found a few times. The genes are TRBV6-5 and TRBJ2-7; 9 positions match TRBD2. The CDR3 totals 13 residues. Trimming removed 7 bases from V and 4 bases from J; junction bases left unmatched: 5. The V gene's germline CDR1 is MNHEY and CDR2 SVGAGI. The CDR3 loop is CASTLSGSYEQYF. The CDR3 bases are TGTGCCAGCACTCTTAGCGGGAGTTACGAGCAGTACTTC.